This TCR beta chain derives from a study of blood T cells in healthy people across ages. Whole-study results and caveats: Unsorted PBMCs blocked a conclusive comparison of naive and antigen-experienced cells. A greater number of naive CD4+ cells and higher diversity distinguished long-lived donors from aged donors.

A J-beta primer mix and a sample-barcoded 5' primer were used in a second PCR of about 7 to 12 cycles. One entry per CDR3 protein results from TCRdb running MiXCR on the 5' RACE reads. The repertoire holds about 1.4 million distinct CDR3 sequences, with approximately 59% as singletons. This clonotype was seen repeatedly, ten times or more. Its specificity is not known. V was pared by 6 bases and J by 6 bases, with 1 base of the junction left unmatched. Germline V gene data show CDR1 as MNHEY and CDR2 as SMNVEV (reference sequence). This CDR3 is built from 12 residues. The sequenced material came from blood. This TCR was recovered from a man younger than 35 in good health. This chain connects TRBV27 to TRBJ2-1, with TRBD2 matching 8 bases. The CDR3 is CASSGGANEQFF. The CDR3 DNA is TGTGCCAGCAGCGGGGGGGCCAATGAGCAGTTCTTC.